This T cell receptor beta chain is drawn from a study of Graves' ophthalmopathy and Graves' hyperthyroidism (dated by TCRdb to 2016 to 2019). For the wider study: Hyperthyroidism was defined as stable when no progression to ophthalmopathy occurred within 18 months of follow-up. The independent validation cohort included approximately 19 hyperthyroidism patients plus 17 patients who later progressed from hyperthyroidism to ophthalmopathy. To tell Graves' ophthalmopathy apart from Graves' hyperthyroidism, and to predict which patients would progress to ophthalmopathy, the study relied on TCR beta repertoire signatures. After sampling, hyperthyroidism patients received methimazole starting at 30 mg daily, and ophthalmopathy patients received high-dose intravenous methylprednisolone. To explore V-J signatures distinguishing ophthalmopathy from hyperthyroidism, a discovery set of around 100 patients (43 ophthalmopathy, around 55 stable hyperthyroidism) was enrolled. In total, some 140 blood samples were TCR-sequenced: 43 ophthalmopathy, under 80 hyperthyroidism and roughly 17 hyperthyroidism-to-ophthalmopathy patients. In about six hyperthyroidism patients, the T-cell repertoire of thyroid tissue was compared with the T-cell repertoire of blood.

Overall study results and their limits: Most of the expanded thyroid clonotypes with a frequency above 0.001 were also detected in blood, and it was suggested that the thyroid immune response may be reflected by blood repertoires. In validation, the model predicted ophthalmopathy progression with more than 70% sensitivity and around 72% specificity; some twelve predicted patients were CT-confirmed with GO in a median of around 6 months. In cross-validation, the 13-signature model distinguished ophthalmopathy from stable hyperthyroidism with almost 90% sensitivity and 81.08% specificity, and in the test set the corresponding values were about 80% and 75%. Sample size was not predetermined statistically, and investigators were not blinded to group allocation.

The CDR3 runs 12 amino acids, cysteine and phenylalanine included. The kept DNA is CDR3 alone, 36 bases in frame from the first base. V drops 0 bases and J drops 11 bases, leaving 8 bases in between. Based on the germline V gene (reference sequence), the CDR1 and CDR2 sequences are SEHNR and FQNEAQ. Patients with hyperthyroidism were aged 18 to 65 years, had been newly diagnosed, and had a disease duration of less than 2 months. Patients were excluded if they had other autoimmune diseases, uncontrolled infections, pregnancy or lactation. Clinical symptoms, serum thyroxine, TRAb, thyroid ultrasound and orbital computed tomography were used for diagnosis. Total RNA was extracted with Trizol reagent and quality-checked on an Agilent 2100 Bioanalyzer. With respect to this clonotype: Its antigen remains undetermined. It has no much larger one-base neighbor in the sample; base qualities were not kept.

For repertoire sequencing, the TCR beta CDR3 regions were amplified from RNA transcripts. The first round was an RT-PCR using HTBI primers with the Qiagen OneStep RT-PCR kit, and this first round was followed by a second-round multiplex PCR, then size selection and purification. Sequencing of the libraries was carried out on an Illumina HiSeq2000 in paired-end mode with 100 bp reads. Processing in the source paper ran as follows. Reads were processed with SOAPnuke, discarding reads with adapters, uncalled bases, mean Phred below 15, or no exact constant-primer or identifier match. COPE v1.2.5 was used to merge the high-quality paired reads. Clonotypes were defined as unique nucleotide sequences and were aligned to IMGT TRB V, D and J references using MiTCR v1.1. The analysis was limited to V-J combinations with a frequency above 0.0001, which together covered 99.2% of repertoires. A TCR clonal expansion and chaos score per V-J combination was defined as the ratio of F50 clonal expansion to chaos observed in the TCRdist matrix. Features were reduced by Welch's t-statistics and random forest to about a dozen V-J combinations, which fed a naive Bayes classifier. Thyroid-blood repertoire similarity was quantified with the Morisita-Horn index. Through fastp at Q25 and MiXCR, TCRdb rebuilt clones from the public reads, retaining in-frame beta chains. CDR3 protein duplicates are merged, each entry listing the most common genes and DNA. TCRdb's processing, not the authors', yielded these V and J calls. The sample table lists roughly 1.1 million distinct CDR3 sequences, about 35% of them with a count of one. 11% of the sample is held by the ten biggest clonotypes.

The chain couples TRBV7-9 to TRBJ1-5, with an unclear D gene assignment. The specimen sequenced was peripheral blood or thyroid tissue (not recorded which). This TCR derives from an adult man with Graves' hyperthyroidism. The CDR3 has the sequence CASSLAWETQHF. The nucleotides read TGTGCCAGCAGCTTAGCTTGGGAGACCCAGCATTTT.